The clone carrying this TCR beta chain has just one count. The V gene lost 1 base and the J gene lost 0 bases, with 11 bases spanning the gap. From germline, CDR1 is SGHRS and CDR2 YFSETQ. This CDR3 has 15 residues. Profiling relied on immunoSEQ multiplex PCR, and the TCRdb table lists in-frame clones only, not all of them. The sample has around 370,000 clones; about 91% are singletons. This sample is drawn from a study of Ad26.COV2.S vaccination and SARS-CoV-2 variants. The clonotype originates from a human donor who had recovered from COVID-19. The material sequenced was peripheral blood, taken after recovery from COVID-19. The V and J genes are TRBV5-1 and TRBJ2-7; D gene ambiguous. As DNA, the CDR3 is TGCGCCAGCAGCTTGACCAGCTTTTACTCCTACGAGCAGTACTTC. Its protein product is CASSLTSFYSYEQYF.